The text below deals with one TCR beta chain. Its specificity is unknown. The data stem from a study of CXCR3-negative and CXCR3-positive naive CD8 T cells. Overall study results and limits: A higher hydrophobicity marked the TRB CDR3s of CXCR3-positive naive cells versus CXCR3-negative naive cells.

Naive CD8+ T cells had a CD45RO-CCR7+CD27+CD95- phenotype. Per the germline V gene, CDR1 is MDHEN and CDR2 is SYDVKM. The CDR3 sequence is 13 residues long. The libraries of TRB cDNA were prepared using 5' RACE with UMI labels. From the 5' RACE reads, TCRdb lists one entry per CDR3 protein and no DNA. The record lists tens of thousands of distinct CDR3 sequences, of which the ten most abundant hold 4.3%. The receptor was derived from a human donor in good health. Some clones in this sample may be carry-over from other donors' samples. The sample comprised naive CXCR3- CD8+ T cells from blood. Noted subset: CD45RO-CCR7+CD27+CD95- naive CD8+ T cells lacking CXCR3 (TNR3-). The chain has TRBV28 and TRBJ1-1; the D gene TCRdb calls, TRBD1, cannot be checked with no DNA. The CDR3 reads CASSFGTGTRAFF.